The 5 T cell receptor beta chains below were found in one sample sequenced in a study of T cell changes during pregnancy in multiple sclerosis. The data were produced by immunoSEQ multiplex PCR, yet TCRdb's version contains in-frame clones alone and is incomplete. Of over 25,000 clones in the sample, 80% to 90% were seen once. Sequencing used CD8+ T cells from peripheral blood mononuclear cells, obtained in the third trimester of pregnancy. The receptor set was obtained from a female donor with multiple sclerosis, enrolled in a pregnancy study.

The chain uses TRBV6-5 and TRBJ2-2; 8 bases are shared with TRBD2. Germline CDR1 MNHEY, CDR2 SVGAGI. This CDR3 is built from 14 residues. The V gene end was trimmed by 6 bases and the J gene end by 5 bases; junction bases not matched to a gene: 5. The CDR3 region is CASRVAGWTGELFF. The DNA for the CDR3 is TGTGCCAGCAGAGTAGCGGGATGGACCGGGGAGCTGTTTTTT.

CDR3 sequence reads: CASGLAGWVGEQYF. The DNA of the CDR3 is TGTGCCAGCGGATTAGCGGGATGGGTCGGCGAGCAGTACTTC. The V call is TRBV27, the J call TRBJ2-7; 8 positions match TRBD2. The CDR3 spans 14 residues. Germline-derived CDR1 and CDR2 are MNHEY and SMNVEV (reference sequence). V lost 8 bases, J lost 6 bases, and 12 bases stayed unmatched.

The chain couples TRBV7-9 to TRBJ2-1, with 9 positions matching TRBD1. The CDR3 loop spans 16 amino acids. Per the germline V gene, CDR1 is SEHNR and CDR2 is FQNEAQ (reference sequence). Unmatched junction bases numbered 8, after V lost 4 bases and J lost 4 bases. CDR3 DNA sequence: TGTGCCAGCAGCTATTTGGGACAGGGAGAGTACAATGAGCAGTTCTTC. Encoded protein: CASSYLGQGEYNEQFF. The variable domain in full, completed from reference TRBV7-9 and TRBJ2-1, reads DTGVSQNPRHKITKRGQNVTFRCDPISEHNRLYWYRQTLGQGPEFLTYFQNEAQLEKSRLLSDRFSAERPKGSFSTLEIQRTEQGDSAMYLCASSYLGQGEYNEQFFGPGTRLTVL.

The J gene is TRBJ2-1, the V gene TRBV19, with D possibly TRBD2 on 6 matching bases. This CDR3 has 14 residues. Germline V CDR1 and CDR2: LNHDA, SQIVND (reference sequence). Trimming cost V 4 bases and J 3 bases, with 10 bases left between them. The DNA of the CDR3 is TGTGCCAGTAGTACCGGGGGACTCTACAATGAGCAGTTCTTC. It yields the protein CASSTGGLYNEQFF.

V and J are TRBV7-6 and TRBJ2-7; TRBD2 matches 11 bases. V was clipped by 1 base and J by 4 bases; unmatched bases: 9. From germline, CDR1 is SGHVS and CDR2 FNYEAQ. The CDR3 runs to 17 residues. CDR3 residues: CASSLGGPGLAEYEQYF. DNA of the CDR3: TGTGCCAGCAGCTTAGGAGGCCCGGGACTAGCGGAGTACGAGCAGTACTTC. The whole variable domain, remainder taken from reference TRBV7-6 and TRBJ2-7, is GAGVSQSPRYKVTKRGQDVALRCDPISGHVSLYWYRQALGQGPEFLTYFNYEAQQDKSGLPNDRFSAERPEGSISTLTIQRTEQRDSAMYRCASSLGGPGLAEYEQYFGPGTRLTVT.